The sequence of this TCR beta chain was determined in a study of identical twins. Each cDNA held unique molecular identifiers, and template switching gave it a universal primer site. Each CDR3 protein gets one entry after TCRdb re-called the 5' RACE reads with MiXCR. The data show roughly 490,000 distinct CDR3 sequences, with roughly an eighth seen just once and approximately 0.98% held by the top ten. In addition, the sample was reused for a study of yellow fever vaccine responses in identical twins.

Specimen: CD4+ T cells sorted from blood. This sequence was found in a woman between 18 and 29 years old in good health.

The CDR3 region is CASSPGGGRAANEQFF. The CDR3 region has the DNA TGTGCCAGCTCACCAGGAGGCGGGAGGGCCGCAAATGAGCAGTTCTTC. The J gene is TRBJ2-1, the V gene TRBV18; 9 bases fit TRBD2. The germline V gene has CDR1 KGHSH and CDR2 LQKENI. Trimming removed 2 bases from V and 7 bases from J; junction bases left unmatched: 9. This CDR3 has 16 residues.